A single sample gave rise to the 17 T cell receptor beta chains below, sequenced in a study of neoadjuvant anti-PD-1 for oral cavity cancer. Time point in this sample: after neoadjuvant nivolumab, at surgical resection. Assay used: immunoSEQ multiplex PCR; TCRdb lists only in-frame clones, some missing. Of 25,000 to 40,000 clones detected, just under 80% appear once; the ten largest clones hold 3% to 4%. Specimen: PBMCs, collected after nivolumab (anti-PD-1) treatment. The receptors derive from a person aged 40 to 85 with oral cavity squamous cell carcinoma.

The chain is built from TRBV5-6 and TRBJ1-4, with TRBD1 as a possible D gene (5 bases). Germline assignment: CDR1 SGHDT and CDR2 YYEEEE. Trimming left V 4 bases short and J 6 bases short, with 16 bases between. This CDR3 is 15 amino acids long. The CDR3 sequence: CASSPAGRGDEKLFF. DNA of the CDR3: TGTGCCAGCAGCCCGGCGGGGCGGGGAGATGAAAAACTGTTTTTT.

V is TRBV28 and J is TRBJ2-7; 11 positions match TRBD1. Germline V gene data show CDR1 as MDHEN and CDR2 as SYDVKM. The V segment lost 7 bases and the J segment 2 bases; nucleotides outside the gene matches: 10. The CDR3 sequence is 16 residues long. CDR3 amino acids: CASTVPAGQGAYEQYF. The CDR3 DNA reads TGTGCCAGCACCGTACCTGCGGGACAGGGGGCCTACGAGCAGTACTTC. Full variable domain (missing parts from reference TRBV28 and TRBJ2-7): DVKVTQSSRYLVKRTGEKVFLECVQDMDHENMFWYRQDPGLGLRLIYFSYDVKMKEKGDIPEGYSVSREKKERFSLILESASTNQTSMYLCASTVPAGQGAYEQYFGPGTRLTVT.

This clone has a single count. The chain has TRBV30 and TRBJ2-4; the match to TRBD2 covers 13 bases. Germline V gene lookup returns CDR1 GTSNPN and CDR2 SVGIG (reference sequence). The CDR3 is 19 residues long. V shed 4 bases and J 1 base; nucleotides not matched to a gene: 13. The CDR3 bases are TGTGCCTGGAACCCATATCGGACTAGCGGGGGAATGGCCAAAAACATTCAGTACTTC. This translates into CAWNPYRTSGGMAKNIQYF.

J is TRBJ1-1 and V is TRBV30; 8 bases are shared with TRBD1. J lost 1 base, V lost 5 bases, and 0 bases had no gene match. This CDR3 comprises 12 residues. Germline V CDR1 and CDR2: GTSNPN, SVGIG (reference sequence). The CDR3 coding sequence is TGTGCCTGGGGACAGGGGAACACTGAAGCTTTCTTT. Translated, it gives CAWGQGNTEAFF.

The rearrangement uses TRBV19 and TRBJ1-5; the D gene is possibly TRBD1 (5 bases). Trimming took off 3 bases at V and 7 bases at J, with 16 bases between the two ends. Germline CDR1 reads LNHDA; CDR2 reads SQIVND (reference sequence). The CDR3 is 15 residues long. Here the CDR3 reads CASSITADTLQPQHF. DNA of the CDR3: TGTGCCAGTAGTATCACGGCGGACACTCTGCAGCCCCAGCATTTT. The variable domain in full, with the rest retrieved from reference TRBV19 and TRBJ1-5, is DGGITQSPKYLFRKEGQNVTLSCEQNLNHDAMYWYRQDPGQGLRLIYYSQIVNDFQKGDIAEGYSVSREKKESFPLTVTSAQKNPTAFYLCASSITADTLQPQHFGDGTRLSIL.

This clone qualifies as medium-sized (0.01 to 0.1%). This chain joins TRBV27 and TRBJ1-6; possible D gene TRBD1, 5 bases. The CDR3 runs to 19 residues. CDR1 and CDR2 (germline): MNHEY, SMNVEV (reference sequence). V gave up 1 base and J gave up 9 bases, with 25 bases separating them. CDR3 region: CASSLFQTGGGKRSSPLHF. For the CDR3, the DNA is TGTGCCAGCAGTTTATTTCAAACAGGCGGGGGGAAGAGGAGTTCACCCCTCCACTTT.

V is TRBV28 and J is TRBJ1-2; 7 bases are a match to TRBD1. The V gene end was trimmed by 5 bases and the J gene end by 7 bases; junction bases not matched to a gene: 4. CDR3 length: 12 amino acids. The germline CDR1 and CDR2 sequences are MDHEN and SYDVKM. Here the CDR3 DNA reads TGTGCCAGCAGTATCGACAGGGTTGGCTACACCTTC. It encodes CASSIDRVGYTF.

J is TRBJ1-5 and V is TRBV6-5; no firm D call. The length of the CDR3 is 14 residues. The germline V and J ends were trimmed by 5 bases and 1 base, with 9 bases remaining between them. Germline-derived CDR1 and CDR2 are MNHEY and SVGAGI. The CDR3 here is CASSPASSNQPQHF. CDR3 nucleotide sequence: TGTGCCAGCAGTCCCGCCTCGAGCAATCAGCCCCAGCATTTT.

This rearrangement joins TRBV29-1 to TRBJ1-5; no definite D call. V lost 6 bases and J lost 9, with 27 bases in between. The CDR3 is 16 residues long. Looked up from germline, CDR1 is SQVTM and CDR2 is ANQGSEA. For the CDR3, the DNA is TGCAGCGTCCTAGTTGGGTTGGGCAGTAGCTTGATGCCCCAGCATTTT. Translated: CSVLVGLGSSLMPQHF.

The chain employs TRBV11-2 and TRBJ2-2; TRBD2 aligns across 12 bases. CDR3 length: 19 residues. V trimming: 2 bases; J trimming: 4 bases; junction bases outside the gene matches: 11. Germline CDR1 SGHAT, CDR2 FQNNGV. DNA of the CDR3: TGTGCCAGCAGCTTAACGGCTAGCGGGGGGGCCATTATCACCGGGGAGCTGTTTTTT. Amino acids: CASSLTASGGAIITGELFF.

For this clone: Other DNA sequences in the same sample also yield this CDR3. The chain joins TRBV2 to TRBJ1-5; perhaps TRBD1 as D (6 bases). CDR1 and CDR2 (germline): SNHLY, FYNNEI. The V and J ends lost 8 bases and 0 bases respectively, with 8 bases between them. This CDR3 has 13 amino acids. CDR3 loop: CASHRDSNQPQHF. Written as DNA, the CDR3 is TGTGCCAGCCACAGGGATAGCAATCAGCCCCAGCATTTT.

The chain has TRBV28 and TRBJ1-3; TRBD1 matches at 10 bases. The CDR3 runs to 16 residues. V shed 1 base, J shed 4 bases, and the junction held 4 bases outside the gene matches. Germline V gene sequence: CDR1 MDHEN, CDR2 SYDVKM. CDR3 sequence: CASSLSGQGSGNTIYF. The DNA for the CDR3 is TGTGCCAGCAGTTTATCGGGACAGGGGTCCGGAAACACCATATATTTT.

This clone was recorded a few times. The chain links TRBV7-9 to TRBJ1-4; 8 bases align to TRBD1. This CDR3 region has 15 residues. The V gene end was trimmed by 3 bases and the J gene end by 8 bases; junction bases not matched to a gene: 8. Per germline, CDR1 SEHNR and CDR2 FQNEAQ (reference sequence). The CDR3 reads CASSFFGQGGEKLFF. In nucleotides, the CDR3 is TGTGCCAGCAGCTTTTTCGGACAGGGAGGCGAAAAACTGTTTTTT.

This chain uses TRBV7-9 with TRBJ1-5; 7 bases are shared with TRBD1. Germline assignment: CDR1 SEHNR and CDR2 FQNEAQ (reference sequence). V lost 4 bases and J lost 2; bases outside the gene matches: 2. The CDR3 runs 14 residues. CDR3 nucleotides: TGTGCCAGCAGCTATGGACAGGGCAATCAGCCCCAGCATTTT. Translating gives CASSYGQGNQPQHF.

V and J are TRBV4-3 and TRBJ1-1, with D possibly matching TRBD1 (6 bases). Germline V gene data show CDR1 as LGHNA and CDR2 as YSLEER. V lost 3 bases to trimming and J lost 7 bases, with 18 bases between them. The CDR3 consists of 15 residues. Here the CDR3 DNA reads TGCGCCAGCAGCCATCTAGGCGGGGGACACTATGAAGCTTTCTTT. Its protein is CASSHLGGGHYEAFF.

V and J are TRBV7-8 and TRBJ2-5; 10 nucleotides line up with TRBD1. Germline trimming cut 0 bases from V and 5 bases from J; bases unmatched to any gene: 6. From germline, CDR1 is SGHVS and CDR2 FQNEAQ. The CDR3 contains 16 residues. Here the CDR3 DNA reads TGTGCCAGCAGCTTAGCTAGACAGGGGGCTAGGGAGACCCAGTACTTC. This encodes CASSLARQGARETQYF.

The genes are TRBV6-5 and TRBJ2-5; D perhaps matches TRBD2 (6 bases). This CDR3 contains 13 residues. Deletions cut 9 bases from V and 3 bases from J, with 14 bases between. The germline gives CDR1 MNHEY, CDR2 SVGAGI. CDR3 region: CASNQGGEETQYF. The CDR3 DNA follows: TGTGCCAGTAACCAGGGAGGCGAAGAGACCCAGTACTTC.